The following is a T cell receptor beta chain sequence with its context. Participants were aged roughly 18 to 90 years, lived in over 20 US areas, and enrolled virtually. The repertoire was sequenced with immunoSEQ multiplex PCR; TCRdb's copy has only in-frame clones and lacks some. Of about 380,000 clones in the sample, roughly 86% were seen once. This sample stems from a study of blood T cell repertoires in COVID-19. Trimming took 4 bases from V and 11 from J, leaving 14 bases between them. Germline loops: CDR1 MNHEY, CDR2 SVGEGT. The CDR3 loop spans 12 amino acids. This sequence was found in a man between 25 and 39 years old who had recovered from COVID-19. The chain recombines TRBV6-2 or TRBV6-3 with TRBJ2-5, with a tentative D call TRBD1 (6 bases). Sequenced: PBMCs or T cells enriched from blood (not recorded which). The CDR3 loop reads CASSSRGGLQYF. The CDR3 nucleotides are TGTGCCAGCAGTTCCAGGGGCGGTCTTCAGTACTTC.